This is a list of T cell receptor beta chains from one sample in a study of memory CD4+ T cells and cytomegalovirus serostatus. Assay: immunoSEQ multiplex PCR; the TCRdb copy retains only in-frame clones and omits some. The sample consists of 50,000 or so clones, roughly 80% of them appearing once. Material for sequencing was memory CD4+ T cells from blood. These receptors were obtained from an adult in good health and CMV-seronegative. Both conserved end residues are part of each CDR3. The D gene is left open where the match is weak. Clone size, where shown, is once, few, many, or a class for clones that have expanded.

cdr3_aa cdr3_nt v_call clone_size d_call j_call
CASSWMTPTDTQYF TGTGCCAGCAGCTGGATGACCCCTACTGATACGCAGTATTTT TRBV7-2 . . TRBJ2-3
CASRGQKVMDSPLHF TGTGCCAGCAGGGGACAGAAGGTGATGGATTCACCCCTCCACTTT TRBV2 . TRBD1 TRBJ1-6
CASSLGLLTYNEQFF TGTGCCAGCAGTTTAGGACTTTTAACCTACAATGAGCAGTTCTTC TRBV6-5 . . TRBJ2-1
CASSREGGGNEKLFF TGCGCCAGCAGCAGGGAGGGCGGGGGTAATGAAAAACTGTTTTTT TRBV4-1 . . TRBJ1-4
CASSLGGGLDTQYF TGCGCCAGCAGCTTGGGAGGGGGATTGGATACGCAGTATTTT TRBV5-1 . . TRBJ2-3
CASSYARGANTGELFF TGTGCCAGCAGTTACGCTAGAGGGGCCAACACCGGGGAGCTGTTTTTT TRBV6-5 once . TRBJ2-2
CASSVGLAGGYGETQYF TGTGCCAGCAGCGTAGGGCTAGCGGGAGGGTATGGAGAGACCCAGTACTTC TRBV9 few TRBD2 TRBJ2-5
CAILDGYTEAFF TGTGCCATCTTGGACGGGTACACTGAAGCTTTCTTT TRBV28 . . TRBJ1-1
CASSLQGSVDHGYTF TGCGCCAGCAGCTTGCAGGGGTCTGTTGATCATGGCTACACCTTC TRBV5-1 . . TRBJ1-2
CASSLVCRGRRLLRAYEQYF TGTGCCAGCAGCTTAGTCTGTAGGGGACGGCGACTACTACGAGCTTACGAGCAGTACTTC TRBV7-4 . . TRBJ2-7
CATMGLAGGLGNEQFF TGTGCCACCATGGGTCTAGCGGGAGGCCTAGGGAATGAGCAGTTCTTC TRBV10-3 once TRBD2 TRBJ2-1
CAISEREGLTDTQYF TGTGCCATCAGTGAGCGGGAGGGCCTGACAGATACGCAGTATTTT TRBV10-3 . TRBD2 TRBJ2-3
CASSLHSNQPQHF TGTGCCAGCAGTTTACATAGCAATCAGCCCCAGCATTTT TRBV6-1 . . TRBJ1-5
CAWSKGAGSNQPQHF TGTGCCTGGAGTAAAGGCGCCGGTAGCAATCAGCCCCAGCATTTT TRBV30 . . TRBJ1-5
CATSTRTAVDTIYF TGTGCCACCAGCACGCGGACAGCGGTTGACACCATATATTTT TRBV15 . . TRBJ1-3
CASSQPGSLAGETQYF TGTGCCAGCAGCCAACCTGGAAGCCTAGCGGGCGAGACCCAGTACTTC TRBV14 . TRBD2 TRBJ2-5
CASSPDSLTDTQYF TGTGCCAGCAGTCCGGACAGCCTCACAGATACGCAGTATTTT TRBV11-3 . . TRBJ2-3
CASSDSGGPNEQYF TGTGCCAGCAGCGATAGCGGGGGGCCCAACGAGCAGTACTTC TRBV5-6 . TRBD2 TRBJ2-7
CASARLEGNNEQFF TGTGCTAGTGCCCGACTCGAGGGTAACAATGAGCAGTTCTTC TRBV12-5 . . TRBJ2-1
CAISESSETQYF TGTGCCATCAGTGAGTCTTCTGAGACCCAGTACTTC TRBV10-3 . . TRBJ2-5
CASSVTPVGQETQYF TGTGCCAGCAGCGTGACCCCTGTTGGCCAAGAGACCCAGTACTTC TRBV9 . . TRBJ2-5
CASSSLRREGRNEQFF TGTGCCAGCAGCTCCCTGCGGCGGGAGGGTAGGAATGAGCAGTTCTTC TRBV11-2 . TRBD2 TRBJ2-1
CASSKLAGLTDTQYF TGCGCCAGCAGCAAACTAGCGGGGCTTACAGATACGCAGTATTTT TRBV5-1 . TRBD2 TRBJ2-3
CASSLQGPAETQYF TGTGCCAGCAGCCTCCAGGGTCCGGCAGAGACCCAGTACTTC TRBV7-3 . . TRBJ2-5
CASSFSGSGKNIQYF TGTGCCAGCAGTTTTAGCGGGAGTGGGAAAAACATTCAGTACTTC TRBV28 once TRBD2 TRBJ2-4
CASSFKAGTNTGELFF TGTGCCAGCAGCTTTAAAGCTGGAACGAACACCGGGGAGCTGTTTTTT TRBV5-6 . . TRBJ2-2
CAIRGHTNYGYTF TGTGCCATCAGGGGACACACTAACTATGGCTACACCTTC TRBV6-5 . . TRBJ1-2
CASSSSPGQTLYEQYF TGTGCCAGCAGCTCTTCTCCGGGACAGACCCTATACGAGCAGTACTTC TRBV28 . TRBD1 TRBJ2-7
CASSWAGGGNEQFF TGTGCCAGCAGCTGGGCTGGGGGTGGCAATGAGCAGTTCTTC TRBV11-2 . . TRBJ2-1
CASTRAYRNTEAFF TGTGCCAGCACCCGGGCCTACAGAAACACTGAAGCTTTCTTT TRBV2 . . TRBJ1-1
CASRNLRGTEAFF TGTGCCAGCAGGAACCTCAGGGGGACTGAAGCTTTCTTT TRBV6-6 . TRBD1 TRBJ1-1
CASTISDSDNEQFF TGTGCCAGTACTATTTCGGACTCAGACAATGAGCAGTTCTTC TRBV19 . . TRBJ2-1
CASNDRTPLSEQYF TGTGCCAGCAACGACAGGACCCCTCTAAGTGAGCAGTACTTC TRBV19 . . TRBJ2-7
CASRVESRGDTEAFF TGTGCCAGCAGGGTTGAGAGTAGGGGGGACACTGAAGCTTTCTTT TRBV27 . . TRBJ1-1
CASSLGAASTDTQYF TGTGCCAGCAGCTTAGGGGCAGCTAGCACAGATACGCAGTATTTT TRBV5-6 . . TRBJ2-3
CASSLDGVSEQFF TGTGCCAGCAGCTTAGACGGCGTCAGTGAGCAGTTCTTC TRBV7-9 . . TRBJ2-1
CASSQGFALNEQFF TGCGCCAGCAGCCAAGGGTTTGCCCTTAATGAGCAGTTCTTC TRBV4-1 . . TRBJ2-1
CSVRGQGGTEAFF TGCAGCGTTCGGGGTCAGGGGGGTACTGAAGCTTTCTTT TRBV29-1 . TRBD1 TRBJ1-1
CASSPTYNEQFF TGTGCCAGCAGTCCGACCTACAATGAGCAGTTCTTC TRBV2 . . TRBJ2-1
CASSFPKGGLQETQYF TGCGCCAGCAGCTTCCCGAAAGGGGGTTTACAAGAGACCCAGTACTTC TRBV5-1 . . TRBJ2-5
CASSQGVSTLTSDNEQFF TGTGCCAGCAGCCAAGGAGTTTCTACCTTGACTAGCGACAATGAGCAGTTCTTC TRBV14 . TRBD2 TRBJ2-1
CAWSVGQRTPNEKLFF TGTGCCTGGAGTGTTGGGCAGAGAACCCCTAATGAAAAACTGTTTTTT TRBV30 . . TRBJ1-4
CASSVRPAQTEAFF TGTGCCAGCAGCGTAAGGCCCGCACAAACTGAAGCTTTCTTT TRBV9 . . TRBJ1-1
CASSLDGPYSGNTIYF TGTGCCAGCAGCTTAGACGGGCCTTACTCTGGAAACACCATATATTTT TRBV7-8 . . TRBJ1-3
CASSALRLGELTEAFF TGTGCCAGCTCAGCATTGCGTTTGGGAGAACTCACTGAAGCTTTCTTT TRBV18 . . TRBJ1-1
CASSPRGGLGNEQFF TGTGCCAGCTCACCACGGGGGGGCCTCGGCAATGAGCAGTTCTTC TRBV18 . . TRBJ2-1
CASSPDSYFGNEQFF TGCGCCAGCAGCCCCGACTCATATTTCGGGAATGAGCAGTTCTTC TRBV5-1 . . TRBJ2-1
CASSVILQAAGELFF TGCGCCAGCAGTGTAATACTACAGGCTGCCGGGGAGCTGTTTTTT TRBV5-1 once . TRBJ2-2
CASTYGDRGYEQYF TGTGCCAGCACCTACGGGGACAGGGGCTACGAGCAGTACTTC TRBV6-6 . TRBD1 TRBJ2-7
CASSSGTPNEKLFF TGTGCCAGCAGCTCCGGGACACCTAATGAAAAACTGTTTTTT TRBV5-6 . . TRBJ1-4
CASSEASQRGTEAFF TGTGCCAGCAGTGAAGCTAGTCAGAGGGGGACTGAAGCTTTCTTT TRBV2 . . TRBJ1-1
CASSSSGLQETQYF TGCGCCAGCAGCTCGAGCGGGCTCCAAGAGACCCAGTACTTC TRBV5-1 . . TRBJ2-5
CASSWAGSGNTEAFF TGTGCCAGCAGCTGGGCGGGGTCGGGGAACACTGAAGCTTTCTTT TRBV7-2 . . TRBJ1-1
CASSSSGRQETQYF TGTGCCAGCAGCTCCAGCGGCAGACAAGAGACCCAGTACTTC TRBV7-2 . . TRBJ2-5